The 19 T cell receptor beta chains below all came from one sample that was sequenced in a study of blood T cell repertoires in COVID-19. Profiling relied on immunoSEQ multiplex PCR, and the TCRdb table lists in-frame clones only, not all of them. This sample yields 150,000 to 200,000 clones, of which 87% are seen a single time; 2% to 2.5% belongs to the top ten. Sequenced input: PBMCs or T cells enriched from blood (not recorded which). The receptors were gathered from a woman aged 25 to 39 who had recovered from COVID-19.

V gene TRBV2 combines with J gene TRBJ1-6, with D hard to call. Trimming cost V 2 bases and J 4 bases, with 12 bases left between them. This CDR3 spans 16 amino acids. Germline lookup yields CDR1 SNHLY and CDR2 FYNNEI. The CDR3 is CASSERQASYNSPLHF. CDR3 DNA: TGTGCCAGCAGTGAAAGGCAGGCATCTTATAATTCACCCCTCCACTTT. The full variable domain, in which reference TRBV2 and TRBJ1-6 provide the parts outside the CDR3, is EPEVTQTPSHQVTQMGQEVILRCVPISNHLYFYWYRQILGQKVEFLVSFYNNEISEKSEIFDDQFSVERPDGSNFTLKIRSTKLEDSAMYFCASSERQASYNSPLHFGNGTRLTVT.

The chain employs TRBV7-3 and TRBJ1-2; 9 bases map to TRBD1. Trimming at V came to 5 bases and at J to 0 bases, leaving 4 bases not matched to a gene. CDR3 length: 15 amino acids. CDR1 and CDR2 (germline): SGHTA, FQGTGA. CDR3 sequence reads: CASSPRQGANYGYTF. CDR3 nucleotides: TGTGCCAGCAGCCCTCGACAGGGGGCTAACTATGGCTACACCTTC. Full variable domain (remainder filled in from reference TRBV7-3 and TRBJ1-2): GAGVSQTPSNKVTEKGKYVELRCDPISGHTALYWYRQSLGQGPEFLIYFQGTGAADDSGLPNDRFFAVRPEGSVSTLKIQRTERGDSAVYLCASSPRQGANYGYTFGSGTRLTVV.

This sequence joins TRBV7-2 and TRBJ2-2; 14 bases align to TRBD2. V trimming: 3 bases; J trimming: 6 bases; junction bases outside the gene matches: 3. The CDR3 is 16 amino acids. CDR1 is SGHTA and CDR2 is FQGNSA in the germline V gene. The CDR3 nucleotides are TGTGCCAGCAGCTTGACTAGCGGGGGGGCCGCCGGGGAGCTGTTTTTT. The encoded protein is CASSLTSGGAAGELFF.

V and J are TRBV4-3 and TRBJ2-1; the match to TRBD1 covers 8 bases. The J segment lost 10 bases and the V segment lost 4 bases, leaving 12 bases of the junction unmatched. The length of the CDR3 is 15 residues. Germline CDR1 and CDR2: LGHNA and YSLEER. The CDR3 region has the DNA TGCGCCAGCAGCCTCAGGGGGCTAGCGATAGAGGAGCAGTTCTTC. Residues: CASSLRGLAIEEQFF.

V gene TRBV19 combines with J gene TRBJ1-6; no firm D call. This CDR3 has 15 residues. Germline V gene data show CDR1 as LNHDA and CDR2 as SQIVND (reference sequence). V lost 6 bases, J lost 4 bases, and 13 bases lay in between. The CDR3 is CASSDQAYYNSPLHF. The CDR3 DNA follows: TGTGCCAGTAGCGATCAGGCTTATTATAATTCACCCCTCCACTTT.

V and J are TRBV6-5 and TRBJ1-1, with 7 bases identical to TRBD1. The V gene's germline CDR1 is MNHEY and CDR2 SVGAGI. V dropped 0 bases and J dropped 0; count of bases not matched to a gene: 1. The CDR3 spans 15 residues. The CDR3 nucleotides read TGTGCCAGCAGTTACTCGGGACAGCTGAACACTGAAGCTTTCTTT. Its protein product is CASSYSGQLNTEAFF.

The chain employs TRBV14 and TRBJ1-1; 9 bases fit TRBD1. CDR1 and CDR2 from the germline V gene are SGHDN and FVKESK. V was clipped by 4 bases and J by 5 bases; unmatched bases: 5. The CDR3 loop spans 14 amino acids. DNA for the CDR3: TGTGCCAGCAGCCCTAGACAGGGGGGTACTGAAGCTTTCTTT. Translating gives CASSPRQGGTEAFF.

The chain recombines TRBV2 with TRBJ2-7, with 9 bases matching TRBD1. CDR1 and CDR2 from the germline V gene are SNHLY and FYNNEI. There are 13 residues in the CDR3. J gave up 3 bases and V 7 bases, and 4 bases lay outside the gene matches. CDR3 sequence (DNA): TGTGCCAGCAAGGGGACAGGGTTCTACGAGCAGTACTTC. It yields the protein CASKGTGFYEQYF. The variable domain in full, with the rest retrieved from reference TRBV2 and TRBJ2-7, is EPEVTQTPSHQVTQMGQEVILRCVPISNHLYFYWYRQILGQKVEFLVSFYNNEISEKSEIFDDQFSVERPDGSNFTLKIRSTKLEDSAMYFCASKGTGFYEQYFGPGTRLTVT.

This clone is a singleton in its sample. The V and J genes are TRBV15 and TRBJ1-1, with TRBD1 as a possible D gene (5 bases). Germline CDR1 and CDR2: LNHNV and YYDKDF (reference sequence). The germline V and J ends were trimmed by 3 bases and 4 bases, with 12 bases remaining between them. The CDR3 spans 14 residues. This CDR3 reads CATSRRTGGTEAFF. The CDR3 DNA reads as TGTGCCACCAGCAGGAGGACGGGGGGCACTGAAGCTTTCTTT.

The CDR3 protein is CATSAGPGTGAYEQYF. As DNA, the CDR3 is TGTGCCACCAGTGCCGGACCCGGGACAGGGGCCTACGAGCAGTACTTC. V gene TRBV24-1 combines with J gene TRBJ2-7; 10 nucleotides match TRBD1. The CDR3 totals 16 residues. The V gene end was trimmed by 5 bases and the J gene end by 2 bases; junction bases not matched to a gene: 8. Per the germline V gene, CDR1 is KGHDR and CDR2 is SFDVKD.

This clone was counted only a few times. The V call is TRBV2, the J call TRBJ2-1, with D hard to call. This CDR3 contains 13 residues. V was cut by 2 bases and J by 10 bases, with 12 bases left in between. From germline, CDR1 is SNHLY and CDR2 FYNNEI. CDR3: CASSESLRREQFF. The CDR3 nucleotides read TGTGCCAGCAGTGAAAGTCTAAGGCGGGAGCAGTTCTTC.

This rearrangement joins TRBV3-1 (or the pseudogene TRBV3-2) to TRBJ2-7; 9 bases agree with TRBD2. The CDR3 consists of 16 residues. After removal of 0 bases from V and 5 bases from J, the junction contained 8 bases not matched to a gene. Germline values: CDR1 LGHDT, CDR2 YNNKEL (reference sequence). The CDR3 nucleotides are TGTGCCAGCAGCCAAGATCGGATAGCGGGAGTCGACGAGCAGTACTTC. It encodes CASSQDRIAGVDEQYF.

The chain is built from TRBV6-1 and TRBJ2-5; TRBD2 aligns across 8 bases. This CDR3 has 14 residues. The germline gives CDR1 MNHNS, CDR2 SASEGT. J lost 2 bases, V lost 2 bases, and 1 base had no gene match. The CDR3 DNA reads as TGTGCCAGCAGTGAACAGCGGGGGCAAGAGACCCAGTACTTC. Translating it yields CASSEQRGQETQYF.

This clone was found a few times. This chain connects TRBV7-3 to TRBJ2-5, with D maybe TRBD2 (6 bases). There are 12 residues in the CDR3. Germline loops: CDR1 SGHTA, CDR2 FQGTGA. Trimming took 5 bases from V and 5 from J, leaving 9 bases between them. The CDR3 protein is CASSGSGETQYF. CDR3 nucleotide sequence: TGTGCCAGCAGCGGTAGCGGTGAGACCCAGTACTTC.

The V gene is TRBV7-8, the J gene TRBJ1-1; possible D gene TRBD1, 6 bases. The CDR3 runs 14 residues. Per germline, CDR1 SGHVS and CDR2 FQNEAQ. V lost 3 bases, J lost 7 bases, and 15 bases lay in between. Here the CDR3 reads CASSLRNRAHEAFF. In DNA, the CDR3 is TGTGCCAGCAGCTTGAGGAACAGGGCGCATGAAGCTTTCTTT.

The chain is built from TRBV9 and TRBJ1-3; perhaps TRBD1 as D (6 bases). The germline V gene has CDR1 SGDLS and CDR2 YYNGEE. The CDR3 has 15 residues. V lost 0 bases and J lost 2, with 9 bases in between. The CDR3: CASSVEAGAGNTIYF. In nucleotides, the CDR3 is TGTGCCAGCAGCGTAGAGGCAGGGGCTGGAAACACCATATATTTT.

The chain carries TRBV11-1 and TRBJ2-6, with D possibly being TRBD2 (5 bases). Trimming stripped 6 bases from V and 4 bases from J, with 13 bases between. Germline V lookup: CDR1 SGHAT, CDR2 FQDESV (reference sequence). CDR3 length: 15 amino acids. CDR3 region: CASSPGFSGANVLTF. The CDR3 coding sequence is TGTGCCAGCAGTCCGGGGTTCTCCGGGGCCAACGTCCTGACTTTC.

V usage is TRBV19 and J usage is TRBJ1-1, with TRBD1 matching over 7 bases. J gave up 6 bases and V 3 bases, and 10 bases lay outside the gene matches. Germline lookup yields CDR1 LNHDA and CDR2 SQIVND (reference sequence). The CDR3 length is 15 residues. CDR3 sequence reads: CASSMPPQGRPEAFF. The CDR3 region has the DNA TGTGCCAGTAGTATGCCCCCACAGGGGAGGCCTGAAGCTTTCTTT.

The chain carries TRBV15 and TRBJ1-4, with 7 bases fitting TRBD1. This CDR3 has 13 residues. CDR1 is LNHNV, CDR2 YYDKDF, per germline (reference sequence). V dropped 4 bases and J dropped 8; count of bases not matched to a gene: 4. This CDR3 is CATSTTGKEKLFF. The CDR3 coding sequence is TGTGCCACCAGCACGACAGGGAAAGAAAAACTGTTTTTT. The variable domain in full, with the rest retrieved from reference TRBV15 and TRBJ1-4, is DAMVIQNPRYQVTQFGKPVTLSCSQTLNHNVMYWYQQKSSQAPKLLFHYYDKDFNNEADTPDNFQSRRPNTSFCFLDIRSPGLGDTAMYLCATSTTGKEKLFFGSGTQLSVL.